The text below deals with one T cell receptor (beta chain). Its matching antigen is unknown. The data originate from a study of post-analysis software for immune sequencing data. Carried by the TCR beta cDNA libraries were unique molecular identifiers. TCRdb analysed the PCR reads with MiXCR anew, one entry per CDR3 protein. The sample lists 350,000 to 450,000 distinct CDR3 sequences, roughly 30% seen once, with around 15% in the top ten. Trimming left V 3 bases short and J 8 bases short, with 17 bases between. The CDR3 length is 15 residues. Germline V gene lookup returns CDR1 SGHAT and CDR2 FQNNGV. Points from the study as a whole: Compared with controls, patients had more of five or six TRBV segments, including TRBV5-6, TRBV5-1 and TRBV20-1. Normalized Chao1 diversity in multiple sclerosis patients fell significantly below that of controls.

The origin of this receptor is a girl under 18 with multiple sclerosis. The chain carries TRBV11-2 and TRBJ2-4, with TRBD1 as a possible D gene (6 bases). The sample comprised blood. The CDR3 DNA reads as TGTGCCAGCAGCTTCCCCCTTTGGGGGCGGGACATTCAGTACTTC. This translates into CASSFPLWGRDIQYF.